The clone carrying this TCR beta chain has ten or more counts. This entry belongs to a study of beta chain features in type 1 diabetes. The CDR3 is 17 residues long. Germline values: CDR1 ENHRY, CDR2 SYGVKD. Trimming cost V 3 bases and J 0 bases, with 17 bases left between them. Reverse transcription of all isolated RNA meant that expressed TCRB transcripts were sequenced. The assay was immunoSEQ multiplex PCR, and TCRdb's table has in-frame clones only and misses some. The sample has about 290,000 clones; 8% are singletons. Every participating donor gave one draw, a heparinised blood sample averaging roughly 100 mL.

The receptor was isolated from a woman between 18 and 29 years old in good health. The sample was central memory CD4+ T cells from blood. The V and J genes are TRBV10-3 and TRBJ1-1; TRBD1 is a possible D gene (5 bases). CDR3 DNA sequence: TGTGCCATCAGTGAAGGCTCGAGGGGTGGGCTGAACACTGAAGCTTTCTTT. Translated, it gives CAISEGSRGGLNTEAFF.